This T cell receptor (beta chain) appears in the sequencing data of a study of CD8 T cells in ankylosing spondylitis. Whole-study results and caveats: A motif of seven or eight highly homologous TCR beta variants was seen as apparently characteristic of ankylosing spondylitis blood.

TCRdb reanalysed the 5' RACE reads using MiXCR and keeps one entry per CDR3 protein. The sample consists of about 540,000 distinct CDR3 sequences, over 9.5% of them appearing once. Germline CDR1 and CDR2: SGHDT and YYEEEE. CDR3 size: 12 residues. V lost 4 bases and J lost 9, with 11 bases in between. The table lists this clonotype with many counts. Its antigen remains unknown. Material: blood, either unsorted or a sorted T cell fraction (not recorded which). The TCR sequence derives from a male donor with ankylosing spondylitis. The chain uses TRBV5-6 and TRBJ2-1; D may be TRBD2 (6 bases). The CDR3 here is CASSPRDFEQFF. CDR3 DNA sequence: TGTGCCAGCAGCCCCCGGGACTTTGAGCAGTTCTTC.